The next 29 T cell receptor beta chains were all read from a single sample in a study of T-cell memory formation after mild COVID-19. In TCRdb, the 5' RACE reads were re-called with MiXCR into one record per CDR3 protein. Of hundreds of thousands of distinct CDR3 sequences listed, 20% are singletons. The sequenced sample consisted of PBMCs or a T cell subset sorted from them (not recorded which). The receptors were gathered from an adult woman who had mild COVID-19 (a few samples of this study predate the infection). Cell type and time point are not known.

The CDR3 coding sequence is TGTGCCAGCAGTTTGGTGGGACAGGGGGACTATGGCTACACCTTC. This sequence encodes CASSLVGQGDYGYTF. V and J are TRBV27 and TRBJ1-2, with 11 bases aligning to TRBD1. The V gene's germline CDR1 is MNHEY and CDR2 SMNVEV (reference sequence). The CDR3 contains 15 residues. V lost 3 bases to trimming and J lost 3 bases; unmatched junction nucleotides: 3.

The chain recombines TRBV13 with TRBJ2-1; 9 bases agree with TRBD1. V dropped 5 bases and J dropped 7; count of bases not matched to a gene: 9. This CDR3 has 15 amino acids. Germline lookup yields CDR1 PRHDT and CDR2 FYEKMQ (reference sequence). Here the CDR3 reads CASSLGQGSVNEQFF. CDR3 coding DNA: TGTGCCAGCAGCCTGGGACAGGGCTCGGTGAATGAGCAGTTCTTC.

This chain uses TRBV4-2 with TRBJ2-4; D ambiguous. The V end was cut by 0 bases, the J end by 1 base, with 13 bases between. This CDR3 comprises 17 residues. Looked up from germline, CDR1 is LGHNA and CDR2 is YNFKEQ. The CDR3 DNA follows: TGTGCCAGCAGCCAAGAAGGTCCCCCCCGGGCCAAAAACATTCAGTACTTC. This sequence encodes CASSQEGPPRAKNIQYF.

This rearrangement joins TRBV20-1 to TRBJ2-3, with D possibly matching TRBD2 (5 bases). This CDR3 region has 16 residues. Germline lookup yields CDR1 DFQATT and CDR2 SNEGSKA (reference sequence). Trimming removed 6 bases from V and 3 bases from J, with 22 bases in between. Here the CDR3 DNA reads TGCAGTGCGGCCCTCCGGCCCCCTGAGGGTACAGATACGCAGTATTTT. It codes for CSAALRPPEGTDTQYF.

In this sample, this clonotype turned up a few times. The chain recombines TRBV5-4 with TRBJ2-1, with D maybe TRBD1 (6 bases). The CDR3 has 13 residues. Trimming stripped 4 bases from V and 8 bases from J, with 13 bases between. Germline loops: CDR1 SGHNT, CDR2 YYREEE (reference sequence). Written as DNA, the CDR3 is TGTGCCAGCAGCCCTGTGGGGGCGGATGAGCAGTTCTTC. This codes for CASSPVGADEQFF.

The sample holds a few counts of this clonotype. This chain uses TRBV7-2 with TRBJ1-2; TRBD1 matches 9 bases. Losses at the gene ends were 6 bases for V and 4 bases for J; bases not matched to a gene: 3. Germline V gives CDR1 SGHTA, CDR2 FQGNSA. The CDR3 is made up of 13 amino acids. Here the CDR3 reads CASRPTGGYGYTF. Written as DNA, the CDR3 is TGTGCCAGCAGACCGACAGGGGGCTATGGCTACACCTTC.

This chain connects TRBV18 to TRBJ1-1; possibly TRBD1 for D (5 bases). Germline V CDR1 and CDR2: KGHSH, LQKENI. The CDR3 has 14 amino acids. V was trimmed by 6 bases and J by 4 bases, leaving 15 bases between them. This CDR3 reads CASSPGTPGTEAFF. The CDR3 nucleotides are TGTGCCAGCTCTCCCGGGACCCCCGGCACTGAAGCTTTCTTT.

This clonotype was found a few times. CDR3 sequence: CASSQEGLAGVRADTQYF. The DNA for the CDR3 is TGTGCCAGCAGCCAAGAGGGACTAGCGGGAGTAAGGGCAGATACGCAGTATTTT. This sequence joins TRBV3-1 and TRBJ2-3; 14 bases map to TRBD2. CDR1 LGHDT and CDR2 YNNKEL come from the germline V gene (reference sequence). The junction had 6 bases not matched to a gene; V was cut back by 0 bases and J by 4 bases. This CDR3 is 18 amino acids long.

This clonotype was detected a few times. The V call is TRBV5-1, the J call TRBJ2-1; 9 bases line up with TRBD2. V lost 3 bases and J lost 7; bases outside the gene matches: 11. Germline assignment: CDR1 SGHRS and CDR2 YFSETQ. This CDR3 contains 16 residues. The CDR3 sequence: CASSWQTSGFTNEQFF. DNA of the CDR3: TGCGCCAGCAGCTGGCAGACTAGCGGCTTTACGAATGAGCAGTTCTTC.

This clonotype has a handful of counts. The genes are TRBV7-9 and TRBJ2-1; the match to TRBD2 covers 8 bases. Germline V gene lookup returns CDR1 SEHNR and CDR2 FQNEAQ (reference sequence). V shed 5 bases and J 6 bases; nucleotides not matched to a gene: 9. The CDR3 covers 15 residues. DNA for the CDR3: TGTGCCAGCAGCGCCATCAGCGGGGGAATCAATGAGCAGTTCTTC. Amino acid sequence: CASSAISGGINEQFF.

The V gene is TRBV12-3 or TRBV12-4, the J gene TRBJ1-1; TRBD1 agrees at 7 bases. The trim removed 10 bases at V and 3 bases at J, leaving 8 bases unmatched. The CDR3 covers 13 residues. The CDR3 loop is CANQQGSDTEAFF. Here the CDR3 DNA reads TGTGCCAACCAACAGGGGTCGGACACTGAAGCTTTCTTT.

This clonotype was detected ten times or more. V is TRBV12-3 or TRBV12-4 and J is TRBJ2-7; D gene unclear. The CDR3 has 13 residues. Between the trimmed V and J ends, which lost 6 bases and 0 bases, there was a span of 9 bases. The CDR3: CASSPRNSYEQYF. In DNA form, the CDR3 reads TGTGCCAGCAGCCCAAGAAACTCCTACGAGCAGTACTTC.

CDR3 nucleotides: TGCGCCAGCAGCCAAGATCGGGTAGCGGGCTCCTACAATGAGCAGTTCTTC. Translated: CASSQDRVAGSYNEQFF. This sequence joins TRBV4-3 and TRBJ2-1; 7 nucleotides agree with TRBD2. This CDR3 has 17 amino acids. Germline assignment: CDR1 LGHNA and CDR2 YSLEER. Trimming at V came to 0 bases and at J to 0 bases, leaving 5 bases not matched to a gene.

This clonotype has a count of ten or more. The chain recombines TRBV12-3 or TRBV12-4 with TRBJ2-5, with 13 positions matching TRBD2. The CDR3 spans 16 residues. Unmatched junction bases numbered 8, after V lost 5 bases and J lost 5 bases. The CDR3 here is CASSPGGLAGRETQYF. CDR3 sequence (DNA): TGTGCCAGCAGTCCCGGGGGACTAGCGGGGAGGGAGACCCAGTACTTC.

This clonotype was seen at least ten times. The genes are TRBV29-1 and TRBJ2-1, with D uncertain. CDR3 size: 13 residues. Germline V gives CDR1 SQVTM, CDR2 ANQGSEA. V dropped 1 base and J dropped 8 bases, with 12 bases sitting between them. DNA for the CDR3: TGCAGCGTTGAAGGTCTAGGAGATGATGAGCAGTTCTTC. This translates into CSVEGLGDDEQFF.

The chain uses TRBV4-1 and TRBJ2-3; D unresolved. The CDR3 extends over 14 amino acids. Trimming removed 2 bases at V and 0 bases at J, with 6 bases between. Germline CDR1 and CDR2: MGHRA and YSYEKL. The CDR3 bases are TGCGCCAGCAGCCAATTGCCGAGCACAGATACGCAGTATTTT. Translating gives CASSQLPSTDTQYF.

The chain combines TRBV12-3 or TRBV12-4 with TRBJ2-7; either TRBD1 or TRBD2 may supply D (5 bases each). V lost 5 bases, J lost 0 bases, and 20 bases lay in between. This CDR3 is 17 amino acids long. The CDR3 here is CASSQPRDRLSSYEQYF. The DNA of the CDR3 is TGTGCCAGCAGTCAACCCCGGGACCGACTGAGCTCCTACGAGCAGTACTTC.

This clonotype was recorded a few times. The chain uses TRBV7-9 and TRBJ2-1, with D possibly matching TRBD2 (5 bases). Trimming pared 0 bases from V and 8 bases from J, leaving 8 bases between. The CDR3 runs to 13 residues. Germline CDR1 and CDR2: SEHNR and FQNEAQ (reference sequence). CDR3 nucleotide sequence: TGTGCCAGCAGCTTAGCGCAGCGGTATGAGCAGTTCTTC. It translates to CASSLAQRYEQFF.

V gene TRBV29-1 combines with J gene TRBJ1-2; perhaps TRBD1 as D (5 bases). The V gene lost 5 bases and the J gene lost 4 bases, with 14 bases spanning the gap. This CDR3 region has 13 residues. Germline V gene data show CDR1 as SQVTM and CDR2 as ANQGSEA. The CDR3 region is CSVHQGSAYGYTF. The CDR3 nucleotides are TGCAGCGTTCACCAGGGCAGTGCCTATGGCTACACCTTC. Full variable domain (missing parts from reference TRBV29-1 and TRBJ1-2): SAVISQKPSRDICQRGTSLTIQCQVDSQVTMMFWYRQQPGQSLTLIATANQGSEATYESGFVIDKFPISRPNLTFSTLTVSNMSPEDSSIYLCSVHQGSAYGYTFGSGTRLTVV.

The table lists this clonotype with a few counts. The chain has TRBV6-5 and TRBJ2-3; D not certain. V was shortened by 4 bases and J by 3 bases, with 8 bases between the two germline ends. Germline lookup yields CDR1 MNHEY and CDR2 SVGAGI. The CDR3 is 13 residues long. In nucleotides, the CDR3 is TGTGCCAGCAGTTGGTCTAGTACAGATACGCAGTATTTT. It translates to CASSWSSTDTQYF.

V gene TRBV7-6 combines with J gene TRBJ2-4; D not certain. The CDR3 contains 16 residues. Germline V gene data show CDR1 as SGHVS and CDR2 as FNYEAQ. V shed 5 bases and J shed 8 bases, with 22 bases lying between them. The CDR3 coding sequence is TGTGCCAGCAGCCCTCATGACTCTGCCTTTGGGGACATTCAGTACTTC. It specifies CASSPHDSAFGDIQYF.

This chain connects TRBV19 to TRBJ2-3; D possibly corresponds to TRBD1 (7 bases). This CDR3 has 16 amino acids. Trimming shortened V by 5 bases and J by 4 bases, and 19 bases separated the two germline ends. Germline lookup yields CDR1 LNHDA and CDR2 SQIVND (reference sequence). CDR3 amino acids: CASSSLLRRGPDTQYF. CDR3 nucleotide sequence: TGTGCCAGTAGTTCCCTATTGCGGAGGGGGCCAGATACGCAGTATTTT.

This chain joins TRBV5-6 and TRBJ2-1, with TRBD2 matching 7 bases. There are 15 residues in the CDR3. The V segment lost 5 bases and the J segment 3 bases; nucleotides outside the gene matches: 8. Germline V gene lookup returns CDR1 SGHDT and CDR2 YYEEEE. In DNA form, the CDR3 reads TGTGCCAGCAGTTTTCCGGCGGGGGTCTACAATGAGCAGTTCTTC. Protein sequence: CASSFPAGVYNEQFF. Full variable domain (rest looked up from reference TRBV5-6 and TRBJ2-1): DAGVTQSPTHLIKTRGQQVTLRCSPKSGHDTVSWYQQALGQGPQFIFQYYEEEERQRGNFPDRFSGHQFPNYSSELNVNALLLGDSALYLCASSFPAGVYNEQFFGPGTRLTVL.

This clonotype was observed a single time. This chain joins TRBV28 and TRBJ1-2; D remains unclear. Trimming cost V 6 bases and J 4 bases, with 12 bases left between them. Germline V lookup: CDR1 MDHEN, CDR2 SYDVKM. The CDR3 sequence is 13 residues long. In DNA form, the CDR3 reads TGTGCCAGCAGCCTCACAGAGGTCTATGGCTACACCTTC. It translates to CASSLTEVYGYTF.

This sequence joins TRBV5-1 and TRBJ2-4; 9 bases map to TRBD1. Per germline, CDR1 SGHRS and CDR2 YFSETQ. This CDR3 contains 14 residues. V shed 4 bases, J shed 5 bases, and the junction held 4 bases outside the gene matches. The CDR3 loop is CASSKDRGENIQYF. In DNA, the CDR3 is TGCGCCAGCAGCAAGGACAGGGGCGAAAACATTCAGTACTTC. Filled out from reference TRBV5-1 and TRBJ2-4, the complete variable domain reads KAGVTQTPRYLIKTRGQQVTLSCSPISGHRSVSWYQQTPGQGLQFLFEYFSETQRNKGNFPGRFSGRQFSNSRSEMNVSTLELGDSALYLCASSKDRGENIQYFGAGTRLSVL.

The rearrangement links TRBV2 to TRBJ2-3, with 8 bases matching TRBD2. CDR3 length equals 18 residues. Germline trimming cut 3 bases from V and 0 bases from J; bases unmatched to any gene: 11. Germline V gene sequence: CDR1 SNHLY, CDR2 FYNNEI. CDR3 region: CASSEEWSGGPSTDTQYF. The CDR3 DNA reads as TGTGCCAGCAGTGAGGAGTGGAGCGGGGGACCTAGCACAGATACGCAGTATTTT.

There are many counts of this clonotype. The chain employs TRBV5-1 and TRBJ2-1, with 10 bases that match TRBD2. This CDR3 has 16 amino acids. The J segment lost 6 bases and the V segment lost 0 bases, leaving 6 bases of the junction unmatched. The V gene's germline CDR1 is SGHRS and CDR2 YFSETQ. As DNA, the CDR3 is TGCGCCAGCAGCTTGGGGACTAGCGGTTTACTCAATGAGCAGTTCTTC. Its protein is CASSLGTSGLLNEQFF.

This clonotype was counted only a few times. V and J are TRBV3-1 and TRBJ2-3; D is uncertain. Trimming stripped 1 base from V and 6 bases from J, with 17 bases between. The V gene's germline CDR1 is LGHDT and CDR2 YNNKEL (reference sequence). The CDR3 is made up of 16 amino acids. The chain's CDR3 is CASSQGLRAPGDTQYF. CDR3 DNA: TGTGCCAGCAGCCAAGGGTTGAGAGCCCCTGGGGATACGCAGTATTTT.

This clonotype was observed a few times. The J gene is TRBJ2-6, the V gene TRBV12-3 or TRBV12-4; 12 nucleotides match TRBD2. V lost 3 bases, J lost 3 bases, and 3 bases stayed unmatched. The CDR3 consists of 17 residues. CDR3: CASSFTSGGFGANVLTF. The CDR3 DNA reads TGTGCCAGCAGTTTCACTAGCGGGGGGTTTGGGGCCAACGTCCTGACTTTC.